Listed below are T cell receptor beta chains from one sample, sequenced in a study of shared clonotypes between healthy human individuals. The data were produced by immunoSEQ multiplex PCR, yet TCRdb's version contains in-frame clones alone and is incomplete. The sample records hundreds of thousands of clones, approximately 96% being singletons. Material: naive CD8+ T cells sorted from blood. Receptors originate from a woman younger than 45 in good health. Each CDR3 is given without its conserved first and last residue. Each record gives: clone size, J gene, V gene, CDR3 protein. The size of a clone is reported for some rows only, either as once, few or many, or as a class for expanded clones.

-	TRBJ2-7	TRBV2	ASSRDSPYEQY
-	TRBJ2-7	TRBV6-5	ASSYSKGFYEQY
-	TRBJ2-3	TRBV14	ASSQGGTGNTDTQY
-	TRBJ2-7	TRBV28	ASSLGGREY
-	TRBJ1-1	TRBV10-3	AIRDPDRGLGAF
once	TRBJ2-2	TRBV5-1	ASSPRGTNTPQWGTGELF
-	TRBJ2-7	TRBV27	ASSLERRSYEQY
-	TRBJ2-5	TRBV5-6	ASSNTLGLANQETQY
-	TRBJ2-7	TRBV5-1	ASSPPLVGQKAREQY
-	TRBJ2-1	TRBV11-3	ASSLEALAGGPREQF
-	TRBJ1-2	TRBV5-4	ASSLEEGYGYT
-	TRBJ2-5	TRBV5-6	ASSFRLEETQY
-	TRBJ2-1	TRBV29-1	SVITDGGHLYNEQF
-	TRBJ2-7	TRBV6-6	ASSYSPFSYEQY
-	TRBJ2-2	TRBV27	ASSLAPGSGELF